This T cell receptor (beta chain) originates from a study of cytomegalovirus exposure and HLA in healthy donors. About the study: Genotyping of roughly 400 donors showed that 65% to 90% belonged to the Caucasian-associated ancestry cluster.

Germline CDR1 and CDR2: SGDLS and YYNGEE. The CDR3 totals 15 residues. The trim removed 6 bases at V and 5 bases at J, leaving 12 bases unmatched. In the PCR, 60 Vbeta and 13 Jbeta primers were used. Method: immunoSEQ multiplex PCR; TCRdb's copy keeps in-frame clones and lacks some. The sample has about 160,000 clones, around 90% seen once. Worth noting for this clone: Its target is unknown.

Whole-study findings and limits: There were 150 to 200 TCR beta chains listed as cytomegalovirus-associated.

The chain uses TRBV9 and TRBJ2-5; 8 positions match TRBD2. Sequencing was carried out using PBMCs. The TCR sequence derives from a woman younger than 45 in good health and CMV-seronegative. The CDR3 here is CASTLSGTGRETQYF. The CDR3 DNA sequence: TGTGCCAGCACGCTTAGCGGGACGGGCAGGGAGACCCAGTACTTC.